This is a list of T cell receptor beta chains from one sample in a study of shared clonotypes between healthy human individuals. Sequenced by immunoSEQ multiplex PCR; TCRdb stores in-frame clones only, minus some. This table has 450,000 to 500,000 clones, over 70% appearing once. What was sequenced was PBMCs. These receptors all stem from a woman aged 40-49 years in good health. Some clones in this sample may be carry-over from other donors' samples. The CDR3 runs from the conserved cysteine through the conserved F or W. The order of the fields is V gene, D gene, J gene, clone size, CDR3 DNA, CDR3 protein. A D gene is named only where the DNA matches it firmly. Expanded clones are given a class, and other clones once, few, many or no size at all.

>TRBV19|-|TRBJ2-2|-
TGTGCCAGTAGGCAGCGTAGGGGCACCGGGGAGCTGTTTTTT
CASRQRRGTGELFF
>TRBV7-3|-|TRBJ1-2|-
TGTGCCAGCAGCTTGCCAGGGGCAGACTACACCTTC
CASSLPGADYTF
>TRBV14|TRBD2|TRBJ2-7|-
TGTGCCAGCAGCCAAGGGATAGCGGGAGCGTACGAGCAGTACTTC
CASSQGIAGAYEQYF
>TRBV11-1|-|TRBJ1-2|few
TGTGCCAGCAGCTCGTACGCCGGGACCGGCGGAGGCTACACCTTC
CASSSYAGTGGGYTF
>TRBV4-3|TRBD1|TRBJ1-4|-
TGCGTCAGCAGCCTAGAGACAGGGAAGGAAGAAAAACTGTTTTTT
CVSSLETGKEEKLFF
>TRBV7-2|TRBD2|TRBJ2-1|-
TGTGCCAGCAGCATACTAACTAGCGGGACCTACAATGAGCAGTTCTTC
CASSILTSGTYNEQFF
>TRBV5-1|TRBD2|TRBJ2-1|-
TGCGCCAGCAGCTTGAGCGGGGCCTACAATGAGCAGTTCTTC
CASSLSGAYNEQFF
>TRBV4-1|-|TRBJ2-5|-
TGCGCCAGCAGCCAAGTCCGAGGGGTACAGACCCAGTACTTC
CASSQVRGVQTQYF
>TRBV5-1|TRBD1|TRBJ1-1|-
TGCGCCAGCAACCCTCCGGGACAGGCCCAAGCTTTCTTT
CASNPPGQAQAFF
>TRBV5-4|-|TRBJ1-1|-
TGTGCCAGCAGCTTGTCAGGGGTTACTGAAGCTTTCTTT
CASSLSGVTEAFF
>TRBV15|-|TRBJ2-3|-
TGTGCCACCGGAGGGGGGAAGGGCGCAGATACGCAGTATTTT
CATGGGKGADTQYF
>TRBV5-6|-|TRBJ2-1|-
TGTGCCAGCAGCTTGGACCGATCCTACAATGAGCAGTTCTTC
CASSLDRSYNEQFF
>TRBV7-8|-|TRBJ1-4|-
TGTGCCAGCAGCCCGGGACGGATTAATGAAAAACTGTTTTTT
CASSPGRINEKLFF
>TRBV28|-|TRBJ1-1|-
TGTGCCAGCAGTTTTCGGGGGAACACTGAAGCTTTCTTT
CASSFRGNTEAFF
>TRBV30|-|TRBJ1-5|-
TGTGCCTGGAGTGCCACCCTTACTAATCAGCCCCAGCATTTT
CAWSATLTNQPQHF
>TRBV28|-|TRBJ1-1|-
TGTGCCAGCAGCAGACAGTGGGGGGTCGAAGCTTTCTTT
CASSRQWGVEAFF
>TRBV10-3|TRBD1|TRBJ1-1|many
TGTGCCATCAGCCAGGACAGGGAGGGTTCTGAAGCTTTCTTT
CAISQDREGSEAFF
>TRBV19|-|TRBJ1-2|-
TGTGCCAGTAGTATAGCGCAGACGGGGATCTATGGCTACACCTTC
CASSIAQTGIYGYTF
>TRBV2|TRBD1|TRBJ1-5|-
TGTGCCAGCAGCGCGACAGGGGGCTATCAGCCCCAGCATTTT
CASSATGGYQPQHF
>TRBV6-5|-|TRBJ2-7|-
TGTGCCAGCCGCCCTAGGGGGTCCTACGAGCAGTACTTC
CASRPRGSYEQYF
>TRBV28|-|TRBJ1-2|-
TGTGCCAGCTGGGGAGACCATGGCTACACCTTC
CASWGDHGYTF
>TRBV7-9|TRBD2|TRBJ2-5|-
TGTGCCAGCAGCCCCCCGGGACTAGAAGAGACCCAGTACTTC
CASSPPGLEETQYF
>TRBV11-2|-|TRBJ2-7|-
TGTGCCAGCAGTTTTAGGCCCTCCCTCGGGACGACCTACGAGCAGTACTTC
CASSFRPSLGTTYEQYF
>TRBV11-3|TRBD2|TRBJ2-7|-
TGTGCCAGCAGCTTTGGGGGGGAGGTCGAGCAGTACTTC
CASSFGGEVEQYF
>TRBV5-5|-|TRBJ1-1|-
TGTGCCAGCACACCCCCGGGGGAGGGGGCTGAAGCTTTCTTT
CASTPPGEGAEAFF
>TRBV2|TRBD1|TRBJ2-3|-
TGTGCCAGCAGTGAAACCCATACAGGGGGTACGCAGTATTTT
CASSETHTGGTQYF
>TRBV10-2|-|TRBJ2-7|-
TGCGCCAGCAGTGAGCCGTCCCGGGAAACCTACGAGCAGTACTTC
CASSEPSRETYEQYF
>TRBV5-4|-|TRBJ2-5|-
TGTGCCAGCAGACGGGACTCCAACCAAGAGACCCAGTACTTC
CASRRDSNQETQYF
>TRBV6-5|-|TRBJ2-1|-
TGTGCCAGCAGTTACTCGGAGAGTACTGAGCAGTTCTTC
CASSYSESTEQFF
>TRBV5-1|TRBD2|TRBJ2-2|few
TGCGCCAGCGCCCCCTTTGCCGGGACTAGCGGGAGCGGAAGTAAAGCCGGGGAGCTGTTTTTT
CASAPFAGTSGSGSKAGELFF
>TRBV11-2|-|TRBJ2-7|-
TGTGCCAGCAGCTTAGGGGAGGACTACGAGCAGTACTTC
CASSLGEDYEQYF
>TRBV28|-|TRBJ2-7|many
TGTGCCAGCAGTTTAAGGCGATTACGGTCCTACGAGCAGTACTTC
CASSLRRLRSYEQYF
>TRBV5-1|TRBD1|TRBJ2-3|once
TGCGCCAGCAGCTCTACCCCCGGGACAGGCGGACCGGATACGCAGTATTTT
CASSSTPGTGGPDTQYF
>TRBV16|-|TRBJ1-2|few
TGTGCCAGCAGCTCTAACAGGGTACTGAATGGCTACACCTTC
CASSSNRVLNGYTF
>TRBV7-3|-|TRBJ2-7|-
TGTGCCAGCAGCTTGAGAGGGGGCTACGAGCAGTACTTC
CASSLRGGYEQYF
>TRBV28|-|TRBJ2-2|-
TGTGCCAGCAGTTCCTCTGGGGACACCGGGGAGCTGTTTTTT
CASSSSGDTGELFF
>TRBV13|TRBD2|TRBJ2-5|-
TGTGCCAGCAGCTTGGGCGGGAGAGCCCAAGAGACCCAGTACTTC
CASSLGGRAQETQYF
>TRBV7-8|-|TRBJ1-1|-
TGTGCCAGCAGGCAGGGTCGGGACACTGAAGCTTTCTTT
CASRQGRDTEAFF
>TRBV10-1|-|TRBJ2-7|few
TGCGCCAGCACCAAACTCCGGGACGCTGAGAGTCACGAGCAGTACTTC
CASTKLRDAESHEQYF
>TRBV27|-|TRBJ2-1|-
TGTGCCAGCAGCCAGAACACAGGGATAGATGAGCAGTTCTTC
CASSQNTGIDEQFF
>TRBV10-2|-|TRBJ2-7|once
TGCGCCAGCAGTGATCAGCTTGCCTACGAGCAGTACTTC
CASSDQLAYEQYF
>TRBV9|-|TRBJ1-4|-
TGTGCCAGCAGACCGGGACTTTCTAATGAAAAACTGTTTTTT
CASRPGLSNEKLFF
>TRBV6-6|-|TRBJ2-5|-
TGTGCCAGCAGTTACCCCGCGACAGCCCAAGAGACCCAGTACTTC
CASSYPATAQETQYF
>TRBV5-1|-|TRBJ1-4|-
TGCGCCAGCAGCTTGGATGGGGGAGATAATGAAAAACTGTTTTTT
CASSLDGGDNEKLFF
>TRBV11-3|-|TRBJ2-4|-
TGTGCCAGCAGCTCGGGACATACCTTAGCCAAAAACATTCAGTACTTC
CASSSGHTLAKNIQYF
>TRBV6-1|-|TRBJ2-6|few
TGTGCCAGCAGTGAACGGTGGGGCGGGGCCAACGTCCTGACTTTC
CASSERWGGANVLTF
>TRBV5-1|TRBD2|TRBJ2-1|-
TGCGCCAGCAGCTTGGTTAGCGGGATTGGCTACAATGAGCAGTTCTTC
CASSLVSGIGYNEQFF
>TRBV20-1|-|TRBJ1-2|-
TGCAGTGTAGGGGCAGGCTATGGCTACACCTTC
CSVGAGYGYTF
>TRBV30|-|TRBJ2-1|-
TGTGCCTGGAGTGTAGGTAGAGTGAATGAGCAGTTCTTC
CAWSVGRVNEQFF
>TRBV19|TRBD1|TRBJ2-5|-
TGTGCCAGTAGTATCGGACAGGGAGGAGAGACCCAGTACTTC
CASSIGQGGETQYF
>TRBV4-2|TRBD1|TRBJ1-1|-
TGTGCCAGCAGCCAAGATTCGACAGGGGGCACGAACACTGAAGCTTTCTTT
CASSQDSTGGTNTEAFF
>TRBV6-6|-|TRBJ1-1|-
TGTGCCAGCAGCCCTAGGACAGATGAAGCTTTCTTT
CASSPRTDEAFF
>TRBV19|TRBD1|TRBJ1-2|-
TGTGCCAGTAGTGAGAGGGGGCTCTACACCTTC
CASSERGLYTF
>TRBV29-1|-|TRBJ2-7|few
TGCAGCGTACGCTCTGGAAAGAGCTCCTACGAGCAGTACTTC
CSVRSGKSSYEQYF